The following is a T cell receptor (beta chain) sequence with its context. Its antigen is still unknown. The sample belongs to a study of T cell responses to AZD1222 COVID-19 vaccine. Study-wide context: Doses given second, at about 4 or about 12 weeks, were pooled. General study results and limits: Of the AZD1222 recipients, only 5 to 7 were seropositive at baseline.

Measured with immunoSEQ multiplex PCR; TCRdb has only the in-frame clones, and not every one. In the table there are around 130,000 clones, roughly 93% of which are singletons. The specimen was peripheral blood, collected on day 0 of AZD1222 vaccination. The origin of this receptor is an adult in good health.

This CDR3 reads CASSGRTRNTEAFF. CDR3 bases: TGTGCCAGCAGCGGCCGGACGAGGAACACTGAAGCTTTCTTT. The J gene is TRBJ1-1, the V gene TRBV7-2; no firm D call. CDR3 size: 14 residues. Germline V gene data show CDR1 as SGHTA and CDR2 as FQGNSA. V lost 5 bases and J lost 1, with 11 bases in between.